Below are 14 T cell receptor beta chains sequenced from a single sample in a study of PD-L1 blockade in urothelial cancer. The sample's time point: pretreatment peripheral blood. Libraries were prepared by immunoSEQ multiplex PCR; TCRdb keeps only in-frame clonotypes and omits some of them. Of tens of thousands of clones listed, 81% were seen once; the top ten hold 2.5% to 4%. Specimen: PBMCs, collected around atezolizumab (anti-PD-L1) treatment. These receptors were collected from a man between 70 and 80 years old with urothelial cancer.

The J gene is TRBJ2-5, the V gene TRBV12-5; D may be TRBD2 (5 bases). The germline gives CDR1 LGHNT, CDR2 FRNRAP. V gave up 6 bases and J gave up 5 bases, with 10 bases separating them. The CDR3 is 12 amino acids. The CDR3 region is CASGPSGETQYF. CDR3 DNA sequence: TGTGCTAGTGGCCCGTCGGGGGAGACCCAGTACTTC.

Turning to this clone: One end of the junction is discordant with germline, which a read error may explain. The chain combines TRBV7-7 with TRBJ1-5, with 7 bases that match TRBD1. CDR1 is SSHAT, CDR2 FNYEAQ, per germline (reference sequence). The CDR3 sequence is 18 residues long. The CDR3 spells CASSLKGAGPDSNQPQHF. In nucleotides, the CDR3 is TGTGCTAGCAGCTTAAAGGGGGCCGGCCCGGATAGCAATCAGCCCCAGCATTTT. Full variable domain (rest looked up from reference TRBV7-7 and TRBJ1-5): GAGVSQSPRYKVTKRGQDVTLRCDPISSHATLYWYQQALGQGPEFLTYFNYEAQPDKSGLPSDRFSAERPEGSISTLTIQRTEQRDSAMYRCASSLKGAGPDSNQPQHFGDGTRLSIL.

The chain combines TRBV6-6 with TRBJ2-7; tentatively, D is TRBD1 (6 bases). The germline V gene has CDR1 MNHNY and CDR2 SVGAGI (reference sequence). The V gene lost 0 bases and the J gene lost 1 base, with 7 bases spanning the gap. This CDR3 comprises 14 residues. CDR3: CASSYSDSSYEQYF. In DNA form, the CDR3 reads TGTGCCAGCAGTTACTCGGACAGTTCCTACGAGCAGTACTTC.

This rearrangement joins TRBV6-6 to TRBJ1-1; 7 nucleotides match TRBD1. The germline CDR1 and CDR2 sequences are MNHNY and SVGAGI (reference sequence). With 6 bases clipped from V and 5 bases from J, the junction kept 9 bases outside the gene matches. The CDR3 loop spans 14 amino acids. The CDR3 region has the DNA TGTGCCAGCAGCCCGACAGGGCTCGCGACTGAAGCTTTCTTT. The encoded protein is CASSPTGLATEAFF.

A few counts support this clone. The chain carries TRBV19 and TRBJ2-1, with D perhaps TRBD1 (5 bases). This CDR3 has 16 residues. CDR1 is LNHDA and CDR2 is SQIVND in the germline V gene (reference sequence). Trimming took 7 bases from V and 7 from J, leaving 23 bases between them. This CDR3 is CASNSIFNSQGNEQFF. The CDR3 DNA reads TGTGCCAGTAATAGTATCTTTAACTCCCAGGGAAATGAGCAGTTCTTC.

The J gene is TRBJ2-3, the V gene TRBV27; the D gene is possibly TRBD2 (5 bases). Germline CDR1 is MNHEY and CDR2 is SMNVEV (reference sequence). Trimming left V 0 bases short and J 5 bases short, with 6 bases between. CDR3 length equals 13 residues. DNA for the CDR3: TGTGCCAGCAGTTTATCAGGACTAGATACGCAGTATTTT. It encodes CASSLSGLDTQYF.

V and J are TRBV13 and TRBJ2-1, with D tentatively TRBD2 (5 bases). CDR1 is PRHDT, CDR2 FYEKMQ, per germline (reference sequence). The V gene lost 5 bases and the J gene lost 14 bases, with 25 bases spanning the gap. The CDR3 contains 15 residues. The CDR3 bases are TGTGCCAGCAGCCCAGAGCGCGGGCGGAGGAGTGGTGAGTTCTTC. It codes for CASSPERGRRSGEFF.

The table lists this clone with a few counts. The chain is built from TRBV9 and TRBJ2-7; TRBD1 agrees at 7 bases. CDR1 is SGDLS, CDR2 YYNGEE, per germline. The trim removed 4 bases at V and 0 bases at J, leaving 4 bases unmatched. This CDR3 has 14 amino acids. The CDR3 loop reads CASSPRDSSYEQYF. The CDR3 region has the DNA TGTGCCAGCAGCCCCCGGGACAGCTCCTACGAGCAGTACTTC.

This chain connects TRBV6-6 to TRBJ2-5; the D is unclear. Germline CDR1 MNHNY, CDR2 SVGAGI (reference sequence). V lost 8 bases to trimming and J lost 4 bases, with 14 bases between them. The CDR3 is 13 amino acids. DNA of the CDR3: TGTGCCAGCGACGACCAGCGCCCAGAGACCCAGTACTTC. This translates into CASDDQRPETQYF.

This clone was seen just once. V is TRBV5-1 and J is TRBJ2-1; 7 bases are shared with TRBD2. The germline V gene encodes CDR1 SGHRS and CDR2 YFSETQ. V was clipped by 4 bases and J by 4 bases; unmatched bases: 5. There are 14 residues in the CDR3. CDR3 region: CASSTAGSYNEQFF. The CDR3 DNA sequence: TGCGCCAGCAGCACAGCGGGGTCTTACAATGAGCAGTTCTTC.

V and J are TRBV7-9 and TRBJ2-2; 7 bases match TRBD1. Germline trimming cut 6 bases from V and 1 base from J; bases unmatched to any gene: 2. CDR1 is SEHNR, CDR2 FQNEAQ, per germline (reference sequence). This CDR3 comprises 14 residues. CDR3: CASSWTGNTGELFF. CDR3 DNA sequence: TGTGCCAGCAGTTGGACAGGGAACACCGGGGAGCTGTTTTTT.

The chain employs TRBV5-1 and TRBJ1-2, with D unclear. Germline CDR1 reads SGHRS; CDR2 reads YFSETQ. The CDR3 contains 15 residues. Between the trimmed V and J ends, which lost 1 base and 3 bases, there was a span of 13 bases. CDR3 amino acids: CASSLQAGLDYGYTF. CDR3 nucleotides: TGCGCCAGCAGCTTGCAGGCAGGTCTCGACTATGGCTACACCTTC.

The chain recombines TRBV29-1 with TRBJ1-2; D is unresolved. Germline V gene sequence: CDR1 SQVTM, CDR2 ANQGSEA. The CDR3 extends over 14 amino acids. The V gene lost 5 bases and the J gene lost 0 bases, with 13 bases spanning the gap. The CDR3 region has the DNA TGCAGCGTTCTAGCCCCGGAATCTAACTATGGCTACACCTTC. This encodes CSVLAPESNYGYTF.

This clone has a handful of counts. The chain links TRBV7-6 to TRBJ2-5, with TRBD2 matching over 8 bases. From germline, CDR1 is SGHVS and CDR2 FNYEAQ. V shed 1 base and J 5 bases; nucleotides not matched to a gene: 9. The CDR3 is made up of 16 amino acids. The CDR3 loop is CASSLVTSGSGETQYF. In DNA form, the CDR3 reads TGTGCCAGCAGCTTAGTTACCAGCGGGAGTGGGGAGACCCAGTACTTC.